This T cell receptor beta chain was identified in a study of OX40 agonist ivuxolimab in advanced cancers. As for the study in general: A mean age of approximately 58 years, range about 20 to 79, was recorded, and around 85% were male. Three partial responders included one hepatocellular carcinoma patient and two cutaneous melanoma patients. Study-wide results and caveats: The CD4+ and CD8+ T cells in the blood had expanded clonally by week 6 at 0.1 to 3.0 mg/kg. Relative to CD4+ cells, CD8+ T cells on average had more expanded clones.

Germline V gene sequence: CDR1 SNHLY, CDR2 FYNNEI. CDR3 length: 11 amino acids. Between the trimmed V and J ends, which lost 2 bases and 3 bases, there was a span of 2 bases. The method was immunoSEQ multiplex PCR; TCRdb's version includes in-frame clones alone and lacks a portion of them. The sample contains around 110,000 clones, approximately 90% of which appear only once. This clone was recorded once. The antigen remains unidentified. This clonotype was obtained from an adult with an advanced solid tumor such as melanoma, head and neck, liver or kidney cancer. The sequences come from CD4+ or CD8+ T cells sorted from blood, collected in a trial of the OX40 agonist ivuxolimab. The genes are TRBV2 and TRBJ2-7; no clear D. CDR3 nucleotide sequence: TGTGCCAGCAGTGAAAACTACGAGCAGTACTTC. It translates to CASSENYEQYF. Full variable domain (rest looked up from reference TRBV2 and TRBJ2-7): EPEVTQTPSHQVTQMGQEVILRCVPISNHLYFYWYRQILGQKVEFLVSFYNNEISEKSEIFDDQFSVERPDGSNFTLKIRSTKLEDSAMYFCASSENYEQYFGPGTRLTVT.